Listed below are T cell receptor beta chains from one sample, sequenced in a study of spatial heterogeneity in lung cancer. TCRdb redid the calling of the 5' RACE reads with MiXCR, one entry per CDR3 protein. This repertoire shows several thousand distinct CDR3 sequences, 6.5% to 10% found once; its top ten account for 25% to 30%. The sequencing used PBMCs, collected at surgery. These receptors were collected from a female donor with early-stage non-small cell lung cancer. Both conserved end residues are part of each CDR3. Each record gives: clone size, V gene, J gene, D gene, CDR3 DNA, CDR3 protein. A D gene is named only where the DNA matches it firmly. A row's size may be missing; if present it is once, few, many or a size class.

-	TRBV29-1	TRBJ1-1	TRBD1	TGCAGCGTCAGGTCAGGGGGCGCCCTGAAGAACACTGAAGCTTTCTTT	CSVRSGGALKNTEAFF
medium-sized	TRBV24-1	TRBJ2-2	-	TGTGCCACCAGCGACAGGCTTAACACCGGGGAGCTGTTTTTT	CATSDRLNTGELFF
many	TRBV10-3	TRBJ2-2	TRBD1	TGTGCCATCAGGACCGGGACAGGGGACACCGGGGAGCTGTTTTTT	CAIRTGTGDTGELFF
few	TRBV9	TRBJ2-5	-	TGTGCCAGCAGCGTAGCCTGGGGAGAGACCCAGTACTTC	CASSVAWGETQYF
many	TRBV7-2	TRBJ2-1	TRBD2	TGTGCCAGCAGCTTAGATATTAGCGGGAGTTGGAATGAGCAGTTCTTC	CASSLDISGSWNEQFF
many	TRBV5-1	TRBJ2-7	-	TGCGCCAGCGGCCAGGACAGTTACGAGCAGTACTTC	CASGQDSYEQYF
many	TRBV13	TRBJ2-1	-	TGTGCCAGCAGCTTAGGTGGGGACAATGAGCAGTTCTTC	CASSLGGDNEQFF
-	TRBV7-2	TRBJ2-4	-	TGTGCCAGCAGCCATCCCGGTGGGCTAGCCAAAAACATTCAGTACTTC	CASSHPGGLAKNIQYF
-	TRBV3-1	TRBJ2-2	-	TGTGCCAGCAGCCACCACAAAACACGCACCGGGGAGCTGTTTTTT	CASSHHKTRTGELFF
medium-sized	TRBV9	TRBJ2-1	TRBD2	TGTGCCAGCAGCGTCTTAGCGGGAGGGCCGGGGAATGAGCAGTTCTTC	CASSVLAGGPGNEQFF
many	TRBV9	TRBJ2-7	TRBD1	TGTGCCAGCAGCGTAGAAACAGGGGCCTCCTACGAGCAGTACTTC	CASSVETGASYEQYF
medium-sized	TRBV18	TRBJ1-1	-	TGTGCCAGCTCACCACCAGGAGTACAAGCTTTCTTT	CASSPPGVQAFF
many	TRBV5-1	TRBJ2-6	-	TGCGCCAGCAGCTTGCAATCTAGTACAGATGGGGCCAACGTCCTGACTTTC	CASSLQSSTDGANVLTF
-	TRBV5-1	TRBJ1-1	TRBD1	TGCGCCAGCAGCCCGGGACAGGGAAGCGCTGAAGCTTTCTTT	CASSPGQGSAEAFF
many	TRBV11-2	TRBJ2-7	-	TGTGCCAGCAGCTTAGACGAAGGCGAGCAGTACTTC	CASSLDEGEQYF
few	TRBV20-1	TRBJ1-5	TRBD1	TGCAGTGCTCCACTCGACAGGGGACTCAATCAGCCCCAGCATTTT	CSAPLDRGLNQPQHF
many	TRBV7-8	TRBJ1-5	-	TGTGCCAGCAGGGCCATGGGAGATAGCAATCAGCCCCAGCATTTT	CASRAMGDSNQPQHF